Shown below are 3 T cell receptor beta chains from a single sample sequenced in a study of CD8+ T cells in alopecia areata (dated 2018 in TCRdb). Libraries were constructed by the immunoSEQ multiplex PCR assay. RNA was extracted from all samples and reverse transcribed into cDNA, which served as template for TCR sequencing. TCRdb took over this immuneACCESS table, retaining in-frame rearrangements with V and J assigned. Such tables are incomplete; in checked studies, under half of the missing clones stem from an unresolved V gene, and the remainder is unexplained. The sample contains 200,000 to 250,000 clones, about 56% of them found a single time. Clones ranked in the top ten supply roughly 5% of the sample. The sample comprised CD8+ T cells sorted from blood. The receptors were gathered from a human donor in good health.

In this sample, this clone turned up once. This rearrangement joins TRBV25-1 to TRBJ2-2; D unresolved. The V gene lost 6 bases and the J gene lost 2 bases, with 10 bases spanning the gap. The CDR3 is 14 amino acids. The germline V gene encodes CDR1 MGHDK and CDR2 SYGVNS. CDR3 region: CASSLTGNTGELFF. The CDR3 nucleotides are TGTGCCAGCAGCCTGACTGGTAACACCGGGGAGCTGTTTTTT.

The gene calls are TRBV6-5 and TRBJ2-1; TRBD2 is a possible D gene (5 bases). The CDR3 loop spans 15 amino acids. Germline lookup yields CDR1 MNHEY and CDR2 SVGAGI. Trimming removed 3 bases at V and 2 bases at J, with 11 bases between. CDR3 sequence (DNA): TGTGCCAGCAGTTATGAGGGCAGTGCCTACAATGAGCAGTTCTTC. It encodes CASSYEGSAYNEQFF.

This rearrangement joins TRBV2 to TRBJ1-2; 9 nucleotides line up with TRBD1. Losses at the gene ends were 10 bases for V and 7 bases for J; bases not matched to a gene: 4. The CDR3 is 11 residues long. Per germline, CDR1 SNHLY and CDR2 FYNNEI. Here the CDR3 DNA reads TGTGCCACTCCGACAGGGGGTGGCTACACCTTC. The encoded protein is CATPTGGGYTF.